This T cell receptor (beta chain) was found in a study of blood T cells in healthy people across ages. CDR3 length equals 17 residues. Germline V lookup: CDR1 SNHLY, CDR2 FYNNEI. With a J-beta primer mix and a sample-barcoded 5' primer, a second PCR ran roughly 7 to 11 cycles. From the 5' RACE reads, TCRdb called clonotypes with MiXCR, one entry per CDR3 protein. The sample has approximately 780,000 distinct CDR3 sequences; 20% to 30% are singletons. The sample also formed part of further work on T cells of mothers and their children. That study adds: Mothers and children who were related shared slightly more overlap than unrelated pairs, but not significantly more.

The chain couples TRBV2 to TRBJ2-1, with 8 nucleotides matching TRBD1. The end of the DNA is better explained by TRBJ2-5, so the J call may be wrong. Material for sequencing was blood. The sequence was obtained from a boy aged 10-17 years in good health. In nucleotides, the CDR3 is TGTGCCAGCAGTGACCTCCTCCTTGGACAGGGTAAAGAGACCCAGTACTTC. It specifies CASSDLLLGQGKETQYF.